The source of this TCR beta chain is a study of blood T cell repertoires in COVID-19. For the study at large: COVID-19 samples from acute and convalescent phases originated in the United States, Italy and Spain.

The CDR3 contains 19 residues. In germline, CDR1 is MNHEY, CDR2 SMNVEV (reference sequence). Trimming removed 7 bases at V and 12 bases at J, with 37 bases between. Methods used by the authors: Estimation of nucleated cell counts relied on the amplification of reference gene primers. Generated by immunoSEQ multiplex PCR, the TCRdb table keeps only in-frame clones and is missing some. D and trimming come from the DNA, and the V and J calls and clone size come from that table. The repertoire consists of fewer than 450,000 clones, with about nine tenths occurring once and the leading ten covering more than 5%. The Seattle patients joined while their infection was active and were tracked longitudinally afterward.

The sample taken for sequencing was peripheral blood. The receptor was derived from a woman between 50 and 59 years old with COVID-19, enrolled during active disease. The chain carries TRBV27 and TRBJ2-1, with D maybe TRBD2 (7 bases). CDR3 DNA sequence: TGTGCCAGCACCAATAGGGGGGGCGCCGGACGGGGTAGAGAAATGAGGCAGTTCTTC. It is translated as CASTNRGGAGRGREMRQFF.